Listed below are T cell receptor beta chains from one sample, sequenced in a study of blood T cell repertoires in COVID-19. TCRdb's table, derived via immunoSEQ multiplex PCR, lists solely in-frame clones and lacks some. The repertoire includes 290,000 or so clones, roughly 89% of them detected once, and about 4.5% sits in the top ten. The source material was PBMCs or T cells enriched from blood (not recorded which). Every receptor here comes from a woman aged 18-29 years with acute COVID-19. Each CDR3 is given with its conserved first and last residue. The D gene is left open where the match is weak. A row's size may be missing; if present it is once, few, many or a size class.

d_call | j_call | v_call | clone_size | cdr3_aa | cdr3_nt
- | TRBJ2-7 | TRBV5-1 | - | CASSLEDSHEQYF | TGCGCCAGCAGCTTGGAGGACAGCCACGAGCAGTACTTC
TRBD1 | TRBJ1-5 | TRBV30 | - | CAWSSGQDQPQHF | TGTGCCTGGAGTTCGGGACAGGATCAGCCCCAGCATTTT
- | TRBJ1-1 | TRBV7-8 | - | CASTPQTVNTEAFF | TGTGCCAGCACTCCACAAACAGTAAACACTGAAGCTTTCTTT
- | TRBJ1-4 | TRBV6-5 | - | CASTGDGLILFF | TGTGCCAGCACTGGGGACGGACTAATTCTGTTTTTT
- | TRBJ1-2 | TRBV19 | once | CASSTYTTGYGYGYTF | TGTGCCAGTAGTACCTACACCACCGGGTACGGCTATGGCTACACCTTC
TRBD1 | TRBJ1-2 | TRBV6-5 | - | CASSYGTGGAYGYTF | TGTGCCAGCAGTTACGGGACAGGGGGCGCCTATGGCTACACCTTC
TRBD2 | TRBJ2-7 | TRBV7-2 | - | CASSFEREAYEQYF | TGTGCCAGCAGCTTCGAGCGGGAGGCCTACGAGCAGTACTTC
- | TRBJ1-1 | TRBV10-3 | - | CAISGQLNTEAFF | TGTGCCATCAGTGGACAGCTGAACACTGAAGCTTTCTTT
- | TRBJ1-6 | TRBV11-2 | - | CASSLAGGGNDSPLHF | TGTGCCAGCAGCTTAGCGGGGGGAGGAAATGATTCACCCCTCCACTTT
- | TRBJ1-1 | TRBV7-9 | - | CASSLAGGRTEAFF | TGTGCCAGCAGCTTAGCGGGGGGACGGACTGAAGCTTTCTTT
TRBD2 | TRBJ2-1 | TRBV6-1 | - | CASSDLAGGSYNEQFF | TGTGCCAGCAGTGACCTAGCGGGGGGTTCCTACAATGAGCAGTTCTTC